This T cell receptor (beta chain) was profiled in a study of Graves' ophthalmopathy and Graves' hyperthyroidism (dated by TCRdb to the late 2010s). Turning to the overall study: Hyperthyroidism was defined as stable when no progression to ophthalmopathy occurred within 18 months of follow-up. The study used signatures of the TCR beta repertoire to tell Graves' ophthalmopathy apart from Graves' hyperthyroidism and to predict which patients would progress to ophthalmopathy. In total, over 130 blood samples were TCR-sequenced: under 45 ophthalmopathy, 75 hyperthyroidism and some 17 hyperthyroidism-to-ophthalmopathy patients. To explore V-J signatures that separate ophthalmopathy from hyperthyroidism, a discovery set of about 100 patients was enrolled, consisting of approximately 44 with ophthalmopathy and some 56 with stable hyperthyroidism. An independent validation cohort comprised fewer than 20 hyperthyroidism patients and 15 to 17 patients who later progressed from hyperthyroidism to ophthalmopathy. T-cell repertoires of thyroid tissue and blood were compared in 5 or 6 hyperthyroidism patients. Following sampling, methimazole starting at 30 mg daily was administered to hyperthyroidism patients, and high-dose intravenous methylprednisolone was administered to ophthalmopathy patients.

For repertoire sequencing, TCR beta CDR3 regions were amplified from RNA transcripts. The first round was an RT-PCR using HTBI primers with the Qiagen OneStep RT-PCR kit, and this first round was followed by a second-round multiplex PCR, then size selection and purification. Libraries were sequenced paired-end with 100 bp reads on an Illumina HiSeq2000. In the source study's methods: SOAPnuke was used for read processing, and reads with adapters, uncalled bases, a mean Phred below 15, or no exact constant-primer or identifier match were discarded. COPE v1.2.5 was used to merge high-quality paired reads. Each unique nucleotide sequence was defined as a clonotype, and clonotypes were aligned to IMGT TRB V, D and J references with MiTCR v1.1. Only V-J combinations with frequency above 0.0001 were analysed, covering more than 99% of repertoires. For each V-J combination, a TCR clonal expansion and chaos score was defined as the ratio of F50 clonal expansion to chaos observed in the TCRdist matrix. Welch's t-statistics and random forest were used to reduce the features to roughly 14 V-J combinations, which were then used as input to a naive Bayes classifier. The Morisita-Horn index was used to measure how similar the thyroid and blood repertoires were. TCRdb passed the public sequencing reads through fastp at Q25 and MiXCR, retaining productive beta sequences. Rows with a matching CDR3 protein are joined into one entry that keeps the most common DNA and genes. Clone size and V and J calls follow TCRdb, not the original study. The sample table lists over a million distinct CDR3 sequences, 36% of them with a count of one. The leading ten clones occupy approximately 12% of the sample.

On the study overall, not on this receptor specifically: In validation, the model predicted ophthalmopathy progression with about 71% sensitivity and around 72% specificity; some 13 predicted patients were CT-confirmed with GO in a median of about 6.1 months. Among expanded thyroid clonotypes with frequency above 0.001, most also showed up in blood, which suggests that blood repertoires may reflect the thyroid immune response. No statistical method was used to predetermine the sample size, and group allocation was not hidden from the investigators. The 13-signature model separated ophthalmopathy from stable hyperthyroidism with 85% to 90% sensitivity and approximately 83% specificity in cross-validation, and 80%/75% in the test set.

Hyperthyroidism patients were newly diagnosed, with disease duration under 2 months, and aged 18 to 65 years. Patients with other autoimmune diseases, uncontrolled infections, pregnancy or lactation were excluded. Clinical symptoms, serum thyroxine, TRAb, thyroid ultrasound and orbital computed tomography formed the basis of the diagnosis. Trizol reagent was used to extract the total RNA, and its quality was then checked on an Agilent 2100 Bioanalyzer. The germline V gene supplies CDR1 SGHTS and CDR2 YDEGEE. Including cysteine and phenylalanine, the CDR3 has 16 amino acids. Only the CDR3 region is kept as DNA, spanning 48 bases read in frame from base 1. V is trimmed back by 2 bases and J by 0 bases, and the junction contains 5 bases that no gene match accounts for. This clonotype was counted at least ten times. The antigen this receptor binds is unknown. No much larger clone exists at a distance of one base, and base qualities are not known.

The receptor was derived from an adult man with Graves' hyperthyroidism. Sequenced input: peripheral blood or thyroid tissue (not recorded which). The sequence links TRBV5-8 to TRBJ1-5, with 7 middle bases fitting TRBD1. Read as DNA, the sequence is TGTGCCAGCAGCTTCGGGACAGCGTATAGCAATCAGCCCCAGCATTTT. It translates as CASSFGTAYSNQPQHF.